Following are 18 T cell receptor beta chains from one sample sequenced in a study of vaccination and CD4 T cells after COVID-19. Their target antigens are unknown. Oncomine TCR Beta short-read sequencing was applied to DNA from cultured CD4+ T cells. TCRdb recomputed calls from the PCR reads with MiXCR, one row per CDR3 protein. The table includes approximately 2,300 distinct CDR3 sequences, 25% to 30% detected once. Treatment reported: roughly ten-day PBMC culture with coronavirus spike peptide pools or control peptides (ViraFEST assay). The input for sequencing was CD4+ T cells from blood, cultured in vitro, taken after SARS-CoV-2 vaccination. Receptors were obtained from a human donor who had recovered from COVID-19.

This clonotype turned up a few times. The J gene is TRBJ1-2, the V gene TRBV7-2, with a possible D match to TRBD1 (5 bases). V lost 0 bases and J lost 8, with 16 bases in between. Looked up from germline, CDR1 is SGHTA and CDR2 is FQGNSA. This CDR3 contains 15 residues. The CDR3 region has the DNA TGTGCCAGCAGCTTAGCGCGCTCACGGGGCAACGGCTACACCTTC. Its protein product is CASSLARSRGNGYTF.

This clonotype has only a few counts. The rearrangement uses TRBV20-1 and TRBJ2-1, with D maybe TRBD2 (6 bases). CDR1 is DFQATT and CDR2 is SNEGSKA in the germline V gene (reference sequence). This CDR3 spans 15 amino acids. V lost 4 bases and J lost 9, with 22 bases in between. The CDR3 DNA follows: TGCAGTGCTACCAGAGCGGGCCACCTACAAGGTGAGCAGTTCTTC. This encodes CSATRAGHLQGEQFF.

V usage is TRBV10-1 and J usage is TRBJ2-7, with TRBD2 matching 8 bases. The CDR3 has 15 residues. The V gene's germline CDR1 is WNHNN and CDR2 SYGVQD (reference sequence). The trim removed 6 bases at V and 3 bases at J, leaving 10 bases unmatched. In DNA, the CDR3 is TGCGCCAGCAGCTCTACCGGGACTAGTGGCTACGAGCAGTACTTC. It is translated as CASSSTGTSGYEQYF.

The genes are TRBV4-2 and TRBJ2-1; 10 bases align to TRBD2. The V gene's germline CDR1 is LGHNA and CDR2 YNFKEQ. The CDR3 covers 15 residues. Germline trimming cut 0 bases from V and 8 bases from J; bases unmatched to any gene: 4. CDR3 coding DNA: TGTGCCAGCAGCCAAGACACTAGCGGGGCTGATGAGCAGTTCTTC. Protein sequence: CASSQDTSGADEQFF.

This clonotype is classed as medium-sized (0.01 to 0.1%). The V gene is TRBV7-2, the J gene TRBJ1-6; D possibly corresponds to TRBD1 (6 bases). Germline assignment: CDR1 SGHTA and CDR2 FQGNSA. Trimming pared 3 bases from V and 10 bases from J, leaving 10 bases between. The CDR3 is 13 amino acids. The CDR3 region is CASSFHRDSPLHF. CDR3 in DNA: TGTGCCAGCAGCTTCCACAGGGACTCACCCCTCCACTTT.

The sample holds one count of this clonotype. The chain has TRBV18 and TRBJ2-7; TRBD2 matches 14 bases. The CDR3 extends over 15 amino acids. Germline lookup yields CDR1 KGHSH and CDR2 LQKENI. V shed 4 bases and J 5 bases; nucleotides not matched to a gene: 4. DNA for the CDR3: TGTGCCAGCTCACAGGGACTAGCGGGGGTCAACGAGCAGTACTTC. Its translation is CASSQGLAGVNEQYF. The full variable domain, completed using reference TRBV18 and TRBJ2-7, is NAGVMQNPRHLVRRRGQEARLRCSPMKGHSHVYWYRQLPEEGLKFMVYLQKENIIDESGMPKERFSAEFPKEGPSILRIQQVVRGDSAAYFCASSQGLAGVNEQYFGPGTRLTVT.

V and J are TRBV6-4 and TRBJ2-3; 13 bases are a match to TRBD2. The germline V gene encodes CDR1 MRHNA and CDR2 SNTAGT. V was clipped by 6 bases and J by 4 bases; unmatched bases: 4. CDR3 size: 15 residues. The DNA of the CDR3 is TGTGCCAGCAGCCCCGGGACTAGCGGGGCAGATACGCAGTATTTT. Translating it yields CASSPGTSGADTQYF.

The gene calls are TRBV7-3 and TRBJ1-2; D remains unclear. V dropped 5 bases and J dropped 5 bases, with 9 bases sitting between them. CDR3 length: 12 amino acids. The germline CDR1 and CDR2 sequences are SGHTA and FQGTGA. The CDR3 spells CASSLDNYGYTF. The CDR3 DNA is TGTGCCAGCAGCCTAGACAATTATGGCTACACCTTC.

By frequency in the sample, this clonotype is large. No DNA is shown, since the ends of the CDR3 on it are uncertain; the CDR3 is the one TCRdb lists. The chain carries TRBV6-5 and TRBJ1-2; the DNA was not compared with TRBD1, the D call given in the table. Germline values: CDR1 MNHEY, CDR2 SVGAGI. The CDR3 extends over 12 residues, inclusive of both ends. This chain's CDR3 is CASSSSRTSYTF.

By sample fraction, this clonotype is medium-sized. In nucleotides, the CDR3 is TGCAGTGCAGAGGGGATTGCCGATGAGCAGTTCTTC. The encoded protein is CSAEGIADEQFF. The chain couples TRBV20-1 to TRBJ2-1; D might be TRBD1 or TRBD2, each matching 5 bases. The CDR3 sequence is 12 residues long. V lost 6 bases to trimming and J lost 8 bases, with 14 bases between them. Germline V CDR1 and CDR2: DFQATT, SNEGSKA (reference sequence).

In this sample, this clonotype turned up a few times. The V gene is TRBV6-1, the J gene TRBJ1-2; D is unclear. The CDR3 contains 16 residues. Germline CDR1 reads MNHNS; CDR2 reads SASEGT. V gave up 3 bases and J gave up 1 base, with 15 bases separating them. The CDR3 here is CASSESDFWDNYGYTF. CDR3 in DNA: TGTGCCAGCAGTGAGTCTGACTTCTGGGATAACTATGGCTACACCTTC.

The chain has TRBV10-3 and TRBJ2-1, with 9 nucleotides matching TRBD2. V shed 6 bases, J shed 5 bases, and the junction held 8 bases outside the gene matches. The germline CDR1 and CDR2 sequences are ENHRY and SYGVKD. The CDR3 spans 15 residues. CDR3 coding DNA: TGTGCCATCAGGAAGTTAGCGGGGGAGGACAATGAGCAGTTCTTC. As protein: CAIRKLAGEDNEQFF.

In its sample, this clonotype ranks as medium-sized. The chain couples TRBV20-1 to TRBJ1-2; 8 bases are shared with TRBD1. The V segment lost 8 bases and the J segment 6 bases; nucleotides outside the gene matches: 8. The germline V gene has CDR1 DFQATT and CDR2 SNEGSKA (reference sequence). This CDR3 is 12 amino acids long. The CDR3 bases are TGCAGTCCGGGCAGGGGGCTCGATGGCTACACCTTC. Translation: CSPGRGLDGYTF.

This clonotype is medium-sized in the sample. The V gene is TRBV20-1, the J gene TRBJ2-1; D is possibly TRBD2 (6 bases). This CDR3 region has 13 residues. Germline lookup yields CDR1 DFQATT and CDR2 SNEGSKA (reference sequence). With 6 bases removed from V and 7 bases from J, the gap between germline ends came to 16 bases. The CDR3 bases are TGCAGTGCCCCCCCTCAGCGGGTGAATGAGCAGTTCTTC. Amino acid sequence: CSAPPQRVNEQFF.

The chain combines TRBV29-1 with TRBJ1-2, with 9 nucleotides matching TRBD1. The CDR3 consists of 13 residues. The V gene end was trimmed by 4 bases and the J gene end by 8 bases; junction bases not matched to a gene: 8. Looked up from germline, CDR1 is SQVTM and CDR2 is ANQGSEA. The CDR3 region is CSVAIGTGRGYTF. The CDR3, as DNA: TGCAGCGTTGCGATCGGGACAGGGAGAGGCTACACCTTC.

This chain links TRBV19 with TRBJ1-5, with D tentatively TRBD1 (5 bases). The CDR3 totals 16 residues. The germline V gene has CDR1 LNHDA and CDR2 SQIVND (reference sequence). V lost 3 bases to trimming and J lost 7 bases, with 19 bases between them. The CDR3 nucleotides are TGTGCCAGTAGTATTAAGGGGTCAGGTACTTACCAGCCCCAGCATTTT. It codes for CASSIKGSGTYQPQHF.

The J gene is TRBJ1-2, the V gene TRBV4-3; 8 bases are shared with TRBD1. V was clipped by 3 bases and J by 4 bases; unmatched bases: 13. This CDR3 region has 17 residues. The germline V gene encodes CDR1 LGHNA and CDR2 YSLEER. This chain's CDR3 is CASSHQGGEDRGYGYTF. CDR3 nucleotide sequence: TGCGCCAGCAGCCACCAAGGGGGGGAAGACAGGGGCTATGGCTACACCTTC.

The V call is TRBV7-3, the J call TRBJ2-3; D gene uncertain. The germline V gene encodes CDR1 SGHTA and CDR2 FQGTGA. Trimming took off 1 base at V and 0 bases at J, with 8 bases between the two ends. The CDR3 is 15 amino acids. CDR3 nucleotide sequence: TGTGCCAGCAGCTTAATGGGGTCTAGCACAGATACGCAGTATTTT. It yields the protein CASSLMGSSTDTQYF.